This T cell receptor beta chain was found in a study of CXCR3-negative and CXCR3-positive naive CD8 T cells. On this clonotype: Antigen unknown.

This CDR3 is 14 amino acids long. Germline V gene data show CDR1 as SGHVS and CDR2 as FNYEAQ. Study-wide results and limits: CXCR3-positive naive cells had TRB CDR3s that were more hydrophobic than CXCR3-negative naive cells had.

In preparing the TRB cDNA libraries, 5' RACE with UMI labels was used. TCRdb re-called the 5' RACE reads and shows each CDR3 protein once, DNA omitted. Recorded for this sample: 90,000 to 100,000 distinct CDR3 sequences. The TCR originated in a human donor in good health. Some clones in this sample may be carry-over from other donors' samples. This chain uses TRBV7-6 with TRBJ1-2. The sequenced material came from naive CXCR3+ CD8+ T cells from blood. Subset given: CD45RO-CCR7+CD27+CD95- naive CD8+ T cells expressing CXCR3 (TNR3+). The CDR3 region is CASSLGDTDYGYTF.